A single sample gave rise to the 24 T cell receptor beta chains below, sequenced in a study of cytomegalovirus exposure and HLA in healthy donors. Both 60 Vbeta primers and 13 Jbeta primers went into the PCR. Repertoires were generated with immunoSEQ multiplex PCR, while TCRdb's copy carries only in-frame clones and drops some. The sample includes more than 100,000 clones, around two thirds of them seen just once. Sequencing was carried out using PBMCs. The receptor set was obtained from a woman between 45 and 65 years old in good health and CMV-seronegative.

CDR3 nucleotide sequence: TGCGCCAGCAGCCATAGCTTTACGTCGGAATGGGAGACCCAGTACTTC. Translation: CASSHSFTSEWETQYF. The gene calls are TRBV4-1 and TRBJ2-5; D is uncertain. Germline loops: CDR1 MGHRA, CDR2 YSYEKL. The germline V and J ends were trimmed by 3 bases and 5 bases, with 19 bases remaining between them. CDR3 length: 16 residues.

The chain has TRBV19 and TRBJ2-7, with D possibly matching TRBD2 (5 bases). The length of the CDR3 is 14 residues. V lost 5 bases, J lost 2 bases, and 13 bases lay in between. Germline values: CDR1 LNHDA, CDR2 SQIVND (reference sequence). This CDR3 is CASSLSSGTYEQYF. DNA for the CDR3: TGTGCCAGTAGTTTGTCCAGCGGAACCTACGAGCAGTACTTC.

This rearrangement joins TRBV5-4 to TRBJ1-1; D remains unclear. With 4 bases removed from V and 6 bases from J, the gap between germline ends came to 13 bases. This CDR3 spans 13 amino acids. Germline assignment: CDR1 SGHNT and CDR2 YYREEE (reference sequence). CDR3 bases: TGTGCCAGCAGCCTCTATGATCCGCCTGAAGCTTTCTTT. It is translated as CASSLYDPPEAFF.

The rearrangement uses TRBV7-2 and TRBJ2-7; tentatively, D is TRBD2 (6 bases). The CDR3 extends over 14 amino acids. Germline CDR1 SGHTA, CDR2 FQGNSA. Trimming pared 5 bases from V and 5 bases from J, leaving 16 bases between. CDR3 bases: TGTGCCAGCAGCCAAACGGACGGGGGTAACGAGCAGTACTTC. This encodes CASSQTDGGNEQYF.

This rearrangement joins TRBV5-5 to TRBJ2-7; 7 bases are shared with TRBD1. V shed 0 bases and J 2 bases; nucleotides not matched to a gene: 5. The CDR3 has 15 amino acids. The germline V gene encodes CDR1 SGHKS and CDR2 YYEKEE (reference sequence). This CDR3 reads CASSLAPGQPYEQYF. In DNA form, the CDR3 reads TGTGCCAGCAGCTTGGCCCCGGGACAGCCCTACGAGCAGTACTTC.

This clone was seen more than once but under ten times. The gene calls are TRBV6-6 and TRBJ1-4; no clear D. Germline assignment: CDR1 MNHNY and CDR2 SVGAGI (reference sequence). CDR3 length equals 11 residues. Here the CDR3 DNA reads TGTGCAGTTTCGGGTAATGAAAAACTGTTTTTT. Its translation is CAVSGNEKLFF.

This clone was counted a few times. This chain links TRBV28 with TRBJ2-7; 7 nucleotides match TRBD1. The CDR3 extends over 13 amino acids. Trimming cost V 8 bases and J 3 bases; bases outside gene matches: 7. Germline V lookup: CDR1 MDHEN, CDR2 SYDVKM. The CDR3 DNA follows: TGTGCCAGCCTGGACAGGCTCAACTACGAGCAGTACTTC. It translates to CASLDRLNYEQYF. Drawing the rest from reference TRBV28 and TRBJ2-7, the complete variable domain is DVKVTQSSRYLVKRTGEKVFLECVQDMDHENMFWYRQDPGLGLRLIYFSYDVKMKEKGDIPEGYSVSREKKERFSLILESASTNQTSMYLCASLDRLNYEQYFGPGTRLTVT.

V is TRBV9 and J is TRBJ2-3; possibly TRBD2 for D (5 bases). Germline V gene lookup returns CDR1 SGDLS and CDR2 YYNGEE. The V end was cut by 0 bases, the J end by 1 base, with 12 bases between. The CDR3 contains 16 residues. CDR3 amino acids: CASSVAGRLGTDTQYF. As DNA, the CDR3 is TGTGCCAGCAGCGTAGCGGGAAGGTTGGGCACAGATACGCAGTATTTT.

This clone was picked up one time. V gene TRBV19 combines with J gene TRBJ2-7, with 9 bases aligning to TRBD1. Germline V lookup: CDR1 LNHDA, CDR2 SQIVND (reference sequence). The CDR3 consists of 15 residues. Trimming removed 3 bases from V and 4 bases from J; junction bases left unmatched: 7. Here the CDR3 reads CASSIAPTGGYEQYF. The CDR3 region has the DNA TGTGCCAGTAGTATCGCCCCGACAGGGGGTTACGAGCAGTACTTC.

The gene calls are TRBV2 and TRBJ1-5; 8 positions agree with TRBD1. With V trimmed by 6 bases and J by 2 bases, 3 bases remained unmatched. The CDR3 has 14 residues. Germline V gives CDR1 SNHLY, CDR2 FYNNEI. The CDR3 nucleotides are TGTGCCAGCAGAGTACAGGGGGGCAATCAGCCCCAGCATTTT. Amino acid sequence: CASRVQGGNQPQHF.

The rearrangement links TRBV5-1 to TRBJ2-5; 7 bases are a match to TRBD1. This CDR3 region has 16 residues. Germline lookup yields CDR1 SGHRS and CDR2 YFSETQ. V shed 5 bases, J shed 5 bases, and the junction held 15 bases outside the gene matches. CDR3 DNA: TGCGCCAGCAGAATACGACAGGGCCCAGAGTGGGAGACCCAGTACTTC. This translates into CASRIRQGPEWETQYF.

This chain links TRBV10-3 with TRBJ1-5; 7 bases line up with TRBD1. From germline, CDR1 is ENHRY and CDR2 SYGVKD. This CDR3 contains 13 residues. J gave up 6 bases and V 3 bases, and 2 bases lay outside the gene matches. The CDR3 here is CAISDRDSQPQHF. CDR3 DNA sequence: TGTGCCATCAGTGACCGGGACAGTCAGCCCCAGCATTTT.

This clone has just a few counts. V gene TRBV6-5 combines with J gene TRBJ2-1; TRBD2 matches at 8 bases. V was pared by 5 bases and J by 7 bases, with 7 bases of the junction left unmatched. This CDR3 region has 14 residues. Germline V lookup: CDR1 MNHEY, CDR2 SVGAGI. In DNA, the CDR3 is TGTGCCAGCAGTACGGGGGGGCCTTATAATGAGCAGTTCTTC. It encodes CASSTGGPYNEQFF.

The chain links TRBV10-3 to TRBJ1-1; no reliable D call. The CDR3 extends over 13 amino acids. CDR1 is ENHRY and CDR2 is SYGVKD in the germline V gene. The ends were cut back, 0 bases at V and 8 bases at J, with 10 bases in the middle. CDR3 in DNA: TGTGCCATCAGTGAGTCTCGGGAAACCGAAGCTTTCTTT. This sequence encodes CAISESRETEAFF.

The chain links TRBV6-1 to TRBJ1-2; no definite D call. The CDR3 totals 14 residues. Germline V CDR1 and CDR2: MNHNS, SASEGT. Trimming left V 3 bases short and J 7 bases short, with 15 bases between. CDR3 DNA sequence: TGTGCCAGCAGTGAGACAAACTCCCGCTCTGGCTACACCTTC. Its translation is CASSETNSRSGYTF.

This clone showed up just a few times. The chain has TRBV15 and TRBJ2-5, with D uncertain. Germline CDR1 reads LNHNV; CDR2 reads YYDKDF (reference sequence). The CDR3 is 15 residues long. Trimming left V 1 base short and J 4 bases short, with 13 bases between. The CDR3 region has the DNA TGTGCCACCAGCAGAGTGCTGCGGTCTGGAGAGACCCAGTACTTC. As protein: CATSRVLRSGETQYF.

The chain combines TRBV5-1 with TRBJ1-4; 7 nucleotides align to TRBD1. J was trimmed by 1 base and V by 5 bases; bases with no gene match: 5. There are 15 residues in the CDR3. Germline V gene lookup returns CDR1 SGHRS and CDR2 YFSETQ. The CDR3 coding sequence is TGCGCCAGCAGAGGGGGCTTGGTAACTAATGAAAAACTGTTTTTT. It encodes CASRGGLVTNEKLFF. Using reference TRBV5-1 and TRBJ1-4 for the parts outside the CDR3, the full variable domain is KAGVTQTPRYLIKTRGQQVTLSCSPISGHRSVSWYQQTPGQGLQFLFEYFSETQRNKGNFPGRFSGRQFSNSRSEMNVSTLELGDSALYLCASRGGLVTNEKLFFGSGTQLSVL.

The chain recombines TRBV7-8 with TRBJ2-3; no reliable D call. CDR1 is SGHVS and CDR2 is FQNEAQ in the germline V gene. V was cut by 1 base and J by 2 bases, with 10 bases left in between. The CDR3 spans 15 residues. This chain's CDR3 is CASSLVSTLTDTQYF. The CDR3 DNA reads TGTGCCAGCAGCTTAGTTAGCACCCTCACAGATACGCAGTATTTT.

In nucleotides, the CDR3 is TGTGCCAGCAGTTCCCTCGGAGTAGCGACATTTGATGAGCAGTTCTTC. It specifies CASSSLGVATFDEQFF. The V and J genes are TRBV28 and TRBJ2-1, with D possibly being TRBD2 (5 bases). The CDR3 runs to 16 residues. CDR1 MDHEN and CDR2 SYDVKM come from the germline V gene. V lost 4 bases and J 8 bases, leaving 21 bases between the germline ends.

This clone was observed a handful of times. The chain uses TRBV18 and TRBJ2-7; 7 bases line up with TRBD1. The CDR3 is 14 residues long. Germline CDR1 reads KGHSH; CDR2 reads LQKENI. The J segment lost 2 bases and the V segment lost 1 base, leaving 2 bases of the junction unmatched. The CDR3 loop is CASSPQTGTYEQYF. Here the CDR3 DNA reads TGTGCCAGCTCACCACAGACAGGGACCTACGAGCAGTACTTC.

The genes are TRBV28 and TRBJ2-5; 7 bases match TRBD2. V dropped 8 bases and J dropped 5; count of bases not matched to a gene: 8. CDR1 is MDHEN and CDR2 is SYDVKM in the germline V gene. The CDR3 runs to 13 residues. The CDR3 DNA reads TGTGCCAGCGTACTAGGCGGGGGTGAGACCCAGTACTTC. It is translated as CASVLGGGETQYF. The full variable domain, rest sourced from reference TRBV28 and TRBJ2-5, is DVKVTQSSRYLVKRTGEKVFLECVQDMDHENMFWYRQDPGLGLRLIYFSYDVKMKEKGDIPEGYSVSREKKERFSLILESASTNQTSMYLCASVLGGGETQYFGPGTRLLVL.

The V call is TRBV11-2, the J call TRBJ1-1; D remains ambiguous. Per the germline V gene, CDR1 is SGHAT and CDR2 is FQNNGV. This CDR3 comprises 13 residues. V was shortened by 5 bases and J by 3 bases, with 10 bases between the two germline ends. CDR3 nucleotides: TGTGCCAGCAGCCCGCATCCGGACACTGAAGCTTTCTTT. It specifies CASSPHPDTEAFF.

There are a few counts of this clone. The gene calls are TRBV11-2 and TRBJ1-1; D not resolved. Looked up from germline, CDR1 is SGHAT and CDR2 is FQNNGV. Trimming left V 5 bases short and J 10 bases short, with 17 bases between. CDR3 length: 13 amino acids. The CDR3 nucleotides read TGTGCCAGCAGCGTAATTCGGGTCAACGCAGCTTTCTTT. It codes for CASSVIRVNAAFF.

This clone was found once. V gene TRBV5-7 combines with J gene TRBJ2-5, with a weak D call TRBD1 (6 bases). TRBV5-7 is an open reading frame, and its role is uncertain. The CDR3 is 15 residues long. V was shortened by 0 bases and J by 5 bases, with 14 bases between the two germline ends. This CDR3 is CASSLVTGQSETQYF. The DNA of the CDR3 is TGTGCCAGCAGCTTGGTAACTGGACAGTCGGAGACCCAGTACTTC.